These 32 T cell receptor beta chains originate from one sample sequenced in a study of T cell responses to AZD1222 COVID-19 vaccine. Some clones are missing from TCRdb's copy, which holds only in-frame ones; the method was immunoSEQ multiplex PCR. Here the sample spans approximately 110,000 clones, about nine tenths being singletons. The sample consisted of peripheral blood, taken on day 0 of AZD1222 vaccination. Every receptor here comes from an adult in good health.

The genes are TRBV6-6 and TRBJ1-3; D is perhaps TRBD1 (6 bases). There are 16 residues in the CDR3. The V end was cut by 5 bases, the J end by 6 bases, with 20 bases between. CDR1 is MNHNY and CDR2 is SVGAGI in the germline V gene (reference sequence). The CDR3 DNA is TGTGCCAGCAGTCAACCACCCCCGGGGGCTGAAAACACCATATATTTT. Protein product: CASSQPPPGAENTIYF.

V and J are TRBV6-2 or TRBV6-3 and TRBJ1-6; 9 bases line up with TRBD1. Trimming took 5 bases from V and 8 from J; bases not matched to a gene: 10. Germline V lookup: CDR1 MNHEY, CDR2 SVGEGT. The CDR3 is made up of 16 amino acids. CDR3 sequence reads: CASSNRGLVVDSPLHF. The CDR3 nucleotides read TGTGCCAGCAGTAACAGGGGGCTAGTGGTGGATTCACCCCTCCACTTT.

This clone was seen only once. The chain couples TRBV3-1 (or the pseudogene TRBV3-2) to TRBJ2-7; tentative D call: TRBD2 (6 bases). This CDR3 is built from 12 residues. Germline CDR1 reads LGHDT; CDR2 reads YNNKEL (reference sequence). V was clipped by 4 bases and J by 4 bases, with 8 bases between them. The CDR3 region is CASSPSGYEQYF. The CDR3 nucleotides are TGTGCCAGCAGCCCGAGCGGGTACGAGCAGTACTTC.

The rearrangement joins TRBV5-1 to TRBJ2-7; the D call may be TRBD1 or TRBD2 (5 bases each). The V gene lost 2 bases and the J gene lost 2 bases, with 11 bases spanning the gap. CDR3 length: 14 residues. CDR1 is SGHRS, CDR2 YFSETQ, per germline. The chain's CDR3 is CASSFYQGPYEQYF. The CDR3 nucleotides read TGCGCCAGCAGCTTTTACCAGGGACCCTACGAGCAGTACTTC. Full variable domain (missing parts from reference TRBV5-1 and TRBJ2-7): KAGVTQTPRYLIKTRGQQVTLSCSPISGHRSVSWYQQTPGQGLQFLFEYFSETQRNKGNFPGRFSGRQFSNSRSEMNVSTLELGDSALYLCASSFYQGPYEQYFGPGTRLTVT.

The CDR3 sequence: CAAEGGTGELFF. The DNA of the CDR3 is TGTGCAGCAGAAGGGGGCACCGGGGAGCTGTTTTTT. The V call is TRBV19, the J call TRBJ2-2; D is perhaps TRBD1 (6 bases). This CDR3 is 12 amino acids long. Germline V lookup: CDR1 LNHDA, CDR2 SQIVND (reference sequence).

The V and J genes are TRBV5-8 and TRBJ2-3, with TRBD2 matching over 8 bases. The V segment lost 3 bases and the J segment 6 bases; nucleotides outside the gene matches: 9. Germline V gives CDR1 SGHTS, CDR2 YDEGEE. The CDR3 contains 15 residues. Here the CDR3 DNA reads TGTGCCAGCAGCTGGGGGACTAGGTTAGTTGATACGCAGTATTTT. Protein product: CASSWGTRLVDTQYF.

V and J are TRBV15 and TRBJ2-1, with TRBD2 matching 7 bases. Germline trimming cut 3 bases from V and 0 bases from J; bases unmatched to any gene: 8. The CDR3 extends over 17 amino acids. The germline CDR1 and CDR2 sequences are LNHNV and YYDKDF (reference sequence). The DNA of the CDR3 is TGTGCCACCAGCAGGGATCTAGCGGCCAGCTCCTACAATGAGCAGTTCTTC. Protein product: CATSRDLAASSYNEQFF.

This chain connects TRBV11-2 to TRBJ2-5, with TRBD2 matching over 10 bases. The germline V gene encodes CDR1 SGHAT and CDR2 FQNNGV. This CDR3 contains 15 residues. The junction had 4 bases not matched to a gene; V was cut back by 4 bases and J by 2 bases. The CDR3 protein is CASSSTGLAQETQYF. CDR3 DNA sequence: TGTGCCAGCAGCTCGACGGGACTAGCGCAAGAGACCCAGTACTTC.

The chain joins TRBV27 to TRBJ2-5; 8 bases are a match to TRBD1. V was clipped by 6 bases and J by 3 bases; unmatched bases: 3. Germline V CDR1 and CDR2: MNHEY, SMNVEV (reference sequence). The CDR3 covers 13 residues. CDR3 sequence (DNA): TGTGCCAGCAGCCTACAGGGGGAAGAGACCCAGTACTTC. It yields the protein CASSLQGEETQYF.

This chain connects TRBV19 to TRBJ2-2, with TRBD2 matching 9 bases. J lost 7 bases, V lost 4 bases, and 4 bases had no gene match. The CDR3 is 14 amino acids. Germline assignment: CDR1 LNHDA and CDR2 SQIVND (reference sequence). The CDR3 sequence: CASSKRGADGELFF. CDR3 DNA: TGTGCCAGTAGTAAGCGGGGGGCGGACGGGGAGCTGTTTTTT.

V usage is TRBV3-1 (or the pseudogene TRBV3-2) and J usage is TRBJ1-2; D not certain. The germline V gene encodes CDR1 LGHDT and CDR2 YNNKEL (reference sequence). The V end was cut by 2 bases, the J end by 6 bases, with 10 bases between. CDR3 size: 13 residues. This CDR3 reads CASSQSSADGYTF. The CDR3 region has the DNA TGTGCCAGCAGCCAAAGTAGTGCGGATGGCTACACCTTC.

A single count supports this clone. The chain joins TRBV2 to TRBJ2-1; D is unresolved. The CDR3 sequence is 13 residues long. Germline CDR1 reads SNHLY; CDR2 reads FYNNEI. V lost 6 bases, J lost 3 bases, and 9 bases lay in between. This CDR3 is CASRGTDYNEQFF. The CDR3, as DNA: TGTGCCAGCAGGGGAACTGACTACAATGAGCAGTTCTTC.

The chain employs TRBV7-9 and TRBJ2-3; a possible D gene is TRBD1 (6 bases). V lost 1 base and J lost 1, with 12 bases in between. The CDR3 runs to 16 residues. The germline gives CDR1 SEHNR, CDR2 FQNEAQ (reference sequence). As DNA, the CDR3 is TGTGCCAGCAGCTTAGTTTTGGGGGCTGGCACAGATACGCAGTATTTT. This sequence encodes CASSLVLGAGTDTQYF.

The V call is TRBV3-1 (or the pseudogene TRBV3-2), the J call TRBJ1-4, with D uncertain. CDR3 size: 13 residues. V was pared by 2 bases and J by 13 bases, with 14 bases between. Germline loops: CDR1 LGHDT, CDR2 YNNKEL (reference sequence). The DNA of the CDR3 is TGTGCCAGCAGCCAACGGCGCGGTCTTAGACTGTTTTTT. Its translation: CASSQRRGLRLFF.

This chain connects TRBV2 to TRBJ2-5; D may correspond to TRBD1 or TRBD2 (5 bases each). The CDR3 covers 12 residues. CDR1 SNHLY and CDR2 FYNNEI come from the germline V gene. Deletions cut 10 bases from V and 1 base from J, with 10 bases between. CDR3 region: CATRGSQETQYF. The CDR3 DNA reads TGTGCCACCCGGGGCTCCCAAGAGACCCAGTACTTC. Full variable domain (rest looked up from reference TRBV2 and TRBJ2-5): EPEVTQTPSHQVTQMGQEVILRCVPISNHLYFYWYRQILGQKVEFLVSFYNNEISEKSEIFDDQFSVERPDGSNFTLKIRSTKLEDSAMYFCATRGSQETQYFGPGTRLLVL.

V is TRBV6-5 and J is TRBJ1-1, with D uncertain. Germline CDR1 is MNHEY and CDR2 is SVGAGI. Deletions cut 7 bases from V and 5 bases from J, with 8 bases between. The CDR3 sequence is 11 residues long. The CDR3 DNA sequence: TGTGCCAGCAACCGCGGAACTGAAGCTTTCTTT. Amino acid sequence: CASNRGTEAFF.

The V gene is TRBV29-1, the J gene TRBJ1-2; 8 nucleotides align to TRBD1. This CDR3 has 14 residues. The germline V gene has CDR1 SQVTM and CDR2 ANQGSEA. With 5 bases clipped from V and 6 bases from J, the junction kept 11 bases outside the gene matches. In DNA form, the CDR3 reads TGCAGCGTTTGGGGTCTGACAGGGGAGAATGGCTACACCTTC. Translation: CSVWGLTGENGYTF.

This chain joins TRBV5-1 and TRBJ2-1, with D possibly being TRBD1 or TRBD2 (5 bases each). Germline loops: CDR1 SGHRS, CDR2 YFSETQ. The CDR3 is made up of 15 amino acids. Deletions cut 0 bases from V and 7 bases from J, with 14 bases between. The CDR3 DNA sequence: TGCGCCAGCAGCTTGGCCAGGGTTAGCGATAATGAGCAGTTCTTC. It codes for CASSLARVSDNEQFF.

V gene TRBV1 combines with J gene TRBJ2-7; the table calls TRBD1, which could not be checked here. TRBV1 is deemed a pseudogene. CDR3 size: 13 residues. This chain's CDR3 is CTSRGAFTYEQYF. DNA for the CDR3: TGCACCAGCAGGGGGGCTTTTACCTACGAGCAGTACTTC.

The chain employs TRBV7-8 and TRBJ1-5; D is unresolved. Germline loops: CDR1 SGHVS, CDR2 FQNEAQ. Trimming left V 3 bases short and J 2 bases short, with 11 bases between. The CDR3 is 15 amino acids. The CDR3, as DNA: TGTGCCAGCAGCTTGCTCCCTACCGGCAATCAGCCCCAGCATTTT. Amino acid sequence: CASSLLPTGNQPQHF.

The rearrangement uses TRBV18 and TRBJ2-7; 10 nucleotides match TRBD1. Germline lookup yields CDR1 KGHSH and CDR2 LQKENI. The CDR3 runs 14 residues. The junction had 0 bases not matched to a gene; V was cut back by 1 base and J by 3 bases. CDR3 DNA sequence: TGTGCCAGCTCACCACGGACAGGGGGCTACGAGCAGTACTTC. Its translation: CASSPRTGGYEQYF.

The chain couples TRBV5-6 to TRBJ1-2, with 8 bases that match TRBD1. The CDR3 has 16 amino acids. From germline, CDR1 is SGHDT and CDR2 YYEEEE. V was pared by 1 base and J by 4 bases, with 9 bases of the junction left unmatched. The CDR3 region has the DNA TGTGCCAGCAGCTTGTTGGGGGCAGGGGGCCTCTATGGCTACACCTTC. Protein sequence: CASSLLGAGGLYGYTF.

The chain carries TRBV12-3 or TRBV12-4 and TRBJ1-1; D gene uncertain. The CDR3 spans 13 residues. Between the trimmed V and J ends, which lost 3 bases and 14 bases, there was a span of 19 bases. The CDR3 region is CASSLIRSTAGFF. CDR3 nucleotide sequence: TGTGCCAGCAGTTTGATACGTTCGACGGCGGGCTTCTTT.

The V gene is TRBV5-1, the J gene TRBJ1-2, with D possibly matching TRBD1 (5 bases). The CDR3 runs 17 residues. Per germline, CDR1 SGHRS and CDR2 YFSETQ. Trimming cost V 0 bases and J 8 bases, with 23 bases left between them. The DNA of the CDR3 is TGCGCCAGCAGCTTGGGTTCCGGGGCTCGCACACCTTTGGGCTACACCTTC. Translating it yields CASSLGSGARTPLGYTF.

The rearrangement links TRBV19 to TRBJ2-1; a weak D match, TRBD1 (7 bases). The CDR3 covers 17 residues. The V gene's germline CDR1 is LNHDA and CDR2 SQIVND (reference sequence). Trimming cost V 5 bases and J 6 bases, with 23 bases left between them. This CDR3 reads CASSGGTDSVMGNEQFF. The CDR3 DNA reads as TGTGCCAGTAGTGGAGGGACAGACTCCGTAATGGGCAATGAGCAGTTCTTC. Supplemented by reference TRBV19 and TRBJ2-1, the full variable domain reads DGGITQSPKYLFRKEGQNVTLSCEQNLNHDAMYWYRQDPGQGLRLIYYSQIVNDFQKGDIAEGYSVSREKKESFPLTVTSAQKNPTAFYLCASSGGTDSVMGNEQFFGPGTRLTVL.

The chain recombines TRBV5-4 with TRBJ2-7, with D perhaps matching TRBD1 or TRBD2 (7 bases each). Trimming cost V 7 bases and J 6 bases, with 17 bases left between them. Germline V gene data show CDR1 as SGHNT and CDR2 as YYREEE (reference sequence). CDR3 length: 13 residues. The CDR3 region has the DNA TGTGCCAGCTCCAGGGGGGGGCTTCCCGAGCAGTACTTC. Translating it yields CASSRGGLPEQYF.

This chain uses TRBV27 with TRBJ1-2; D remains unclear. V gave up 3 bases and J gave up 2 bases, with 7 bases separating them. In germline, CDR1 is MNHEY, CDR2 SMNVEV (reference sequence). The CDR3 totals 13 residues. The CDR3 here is CASSFAENYGYTF. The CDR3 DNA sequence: TGTGCCAGCAGTTTTGCGGAGAACTATGGCTACACCTTC.

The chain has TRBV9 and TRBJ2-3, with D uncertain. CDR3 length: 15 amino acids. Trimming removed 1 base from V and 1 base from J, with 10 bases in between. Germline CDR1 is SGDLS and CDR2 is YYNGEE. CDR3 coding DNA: TGTGCCAGCAGCGTATATGGGCGAGGCACAGATACGCAGTATTTT. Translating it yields CASSVYGRGTDTQYF.

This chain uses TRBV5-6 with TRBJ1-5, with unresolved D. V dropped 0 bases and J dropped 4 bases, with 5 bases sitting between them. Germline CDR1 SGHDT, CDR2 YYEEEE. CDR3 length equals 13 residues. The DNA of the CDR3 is TGTGCCAGCAGCTTGGGACGGAATCAGCCCCAGCATTTT. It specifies CASSLGRNQPQHF.

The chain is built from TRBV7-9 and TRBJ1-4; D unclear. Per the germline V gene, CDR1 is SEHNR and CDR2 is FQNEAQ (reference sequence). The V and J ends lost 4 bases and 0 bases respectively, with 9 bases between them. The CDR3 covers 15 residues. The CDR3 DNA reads TGTGCCAGCAGCTCGACCCCGGCAACTAATGAAAAACTGTTTTTT. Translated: CASSSTPATNEKLFF.

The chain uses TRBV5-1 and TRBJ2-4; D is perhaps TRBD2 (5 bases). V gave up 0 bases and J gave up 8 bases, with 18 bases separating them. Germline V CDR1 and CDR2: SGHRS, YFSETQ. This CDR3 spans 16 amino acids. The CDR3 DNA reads TGCGCCAGCAGCTTGGACCCGGGATTAACCGGGGACATTCAGTACTTC. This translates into CASSLDPGLTGDIQYF.

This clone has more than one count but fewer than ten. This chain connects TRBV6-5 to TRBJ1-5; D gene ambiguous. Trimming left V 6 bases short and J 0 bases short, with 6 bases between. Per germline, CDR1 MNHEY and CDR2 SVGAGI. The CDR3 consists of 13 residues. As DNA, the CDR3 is TGTGCCAGCAGCACCTTTAGCAATCAGCCCCAGCATTTT. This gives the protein CASSTFSNQPQHF.